This T cell receptor beta chain was retrieved from a study of regulatory T cells in long-lasting Graves disease. This clonotype has at least ten counts. CDR3-region Arm-PCR and iRepertoire HTBI primers produced the TCR beta libraries. TCRdb re-derived calls from the multiplex PCR reads in MiXCR, one entry per CDR3 protein. The table has 440,000 or so distinct CDR3 sequences, about 17% seen once. The time point denotes: newly diagnosed GD, antithyroid drugs for less than 3 months. The TCR library was made from RNA extracted from PBMCs. These data were also filed under a second study, of T cells in Graves' hyperthyroidism and ophthalmopathy. According to that study: Most clonotypes expanded in the thyroid (above 0.001) were also present in blood.

The receptor's source is a woman aged 30 to 39 with Graves disease. Material: peripheral blood mononuclear cells (PBMCs), obtained at new diagnosis, from a patient treated with antithyroid drugs.

CDR3 nucleotides: TGTGCCAGCAGTTGGGGAGAGAACACTGAAGCTTTCTTT. It translates to CASSWGENTEAFF. This chain uses TRBV28 with TRBJ1-1; D not resolved. Germline CDR1 MDHEN, CDR2 SYDVKM. This CDR3 spans 13 amino acids. V shed 4 bases and J shed 1 base, with 7 bases lying between them.